The TCR beta chain described here comes from a study of cytomegalovirus exposure and HLA in healthy donors. Study-level findings and limits: Sequences of the TCR beta chain were said to predict the HLA-A and HLA-B alleles of most subjects accurately. Rarity marked most TCR sequences, yet some public TCRs occurred in many donors. The study labeled 150 or so TCR beta chains cytomegalovirus-associated.

Researchers ran the PCR with 60 Vbeta and 13 Jbeta primers. Method: immunoSEQ multiplex PCR; TCRdb's copy keeps in-frame clones and lacks some. The sample shows about 210,000 clones, around 80% of them seen only once. The CDR3 has 14 residues. Trimming removed 2 bases from V and 10 bases from J, with 12 bases in between. From germline, CDR1 is MNHEY and CDR2 SMNVEV (reference sequence). Worth noting for this clone: Its antigen remains unknown.

The rearrangement joins TRBV27 to TRBJ1-6, with D uncertain. Material: PBMCs. The TCR originated in a young man in good health and CMV-seronegative. The CDR3 sequence: CASSLPGNFSPLHF. The CDR3 DNA reads TGTGCCAGCAGTTTACCGGGGAATTTCTCACCCCTCCACTTT.